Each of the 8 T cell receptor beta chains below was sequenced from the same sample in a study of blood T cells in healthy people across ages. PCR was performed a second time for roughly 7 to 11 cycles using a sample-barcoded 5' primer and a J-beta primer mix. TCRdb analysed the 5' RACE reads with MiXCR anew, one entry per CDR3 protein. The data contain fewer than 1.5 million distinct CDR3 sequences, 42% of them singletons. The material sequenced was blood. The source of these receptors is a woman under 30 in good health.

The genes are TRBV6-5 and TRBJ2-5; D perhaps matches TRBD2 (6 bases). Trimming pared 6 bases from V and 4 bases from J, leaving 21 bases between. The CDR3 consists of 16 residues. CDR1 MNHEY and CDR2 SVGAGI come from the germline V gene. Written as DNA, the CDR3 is TGTGCCAGCAGCCTCTCGGAGGGAGTAAGCGTAGAGACCCAGTACTTC. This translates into CASSLSEGVSVETQYF.

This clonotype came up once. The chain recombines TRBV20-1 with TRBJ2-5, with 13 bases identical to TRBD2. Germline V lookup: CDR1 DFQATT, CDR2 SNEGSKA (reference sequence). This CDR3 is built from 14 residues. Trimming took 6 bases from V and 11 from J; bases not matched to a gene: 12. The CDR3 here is CSAGLAGAIPGQYF. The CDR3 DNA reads TGCAGTGCAGGACTAGCGGGGGCCATCCCTGGGCAGTACTTC.

In nucleotides, the CDR3 is TGTGCCAGCTCACCCCAGGAGAGCTCCTACAATGAGCAGTTCTTC. Encoded protein: CASSPQESSYNEQFF. The rearrangement uses TRBV18 and TRBJ2-1; no clear D. V was shortened by 3 bases and J by 0 bases, with 9 bases between the two germline ends. This CDR3 is 15 amino acids long. CDR1 and CDR2 from the germline V gene are KGHSH and LQKENI.

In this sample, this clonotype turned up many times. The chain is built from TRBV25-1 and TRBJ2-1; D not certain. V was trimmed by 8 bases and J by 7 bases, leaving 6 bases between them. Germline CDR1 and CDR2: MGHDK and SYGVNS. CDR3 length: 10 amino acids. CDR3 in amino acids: CASGPNEQFF. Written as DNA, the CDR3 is TGTGCCAGCGGCCCTAATGAGCAGTTCTTC.

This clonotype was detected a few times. In nucleotides, the CDR3 is TGTGCCAGCAGCCCCCGGGGGCAGAGCTATGGCTACACCTTC. Its translation: CASSPRGQSYGYTF. The rearrangement uses TRBV21-1 and TRBJ1-2; the table's TRBD1 call for D was not verified on the DNA. TRBV21-1 is assigned pseudogene status. The CDR3 has 14 amino acids.

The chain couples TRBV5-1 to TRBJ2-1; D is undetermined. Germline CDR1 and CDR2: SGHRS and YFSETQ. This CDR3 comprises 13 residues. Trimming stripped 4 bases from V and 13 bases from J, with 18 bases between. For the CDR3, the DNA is TGCGCCAGCAGCCCAGGCAACTCAGAGACCCAGTTCTTC. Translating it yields CASSPGNSETQFF.

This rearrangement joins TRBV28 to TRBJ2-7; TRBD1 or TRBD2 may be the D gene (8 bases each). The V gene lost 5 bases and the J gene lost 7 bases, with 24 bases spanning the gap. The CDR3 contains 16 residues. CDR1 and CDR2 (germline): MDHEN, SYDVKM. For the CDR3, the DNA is TGTGCCAGCAGTCTCGGGGGGGACAGGAGGGCTAAAGAGCAGTACTTC. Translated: CASSLGGDRRAKEQYF.

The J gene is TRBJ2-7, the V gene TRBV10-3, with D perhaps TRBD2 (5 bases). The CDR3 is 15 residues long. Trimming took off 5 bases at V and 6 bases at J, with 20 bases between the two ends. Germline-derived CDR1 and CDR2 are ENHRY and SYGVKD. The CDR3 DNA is TGTGCCATCAGTCGGTTCACGGGGATCGGTTTCGAGCAGTACTTC. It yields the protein CAISRFTGIGFEQYF.